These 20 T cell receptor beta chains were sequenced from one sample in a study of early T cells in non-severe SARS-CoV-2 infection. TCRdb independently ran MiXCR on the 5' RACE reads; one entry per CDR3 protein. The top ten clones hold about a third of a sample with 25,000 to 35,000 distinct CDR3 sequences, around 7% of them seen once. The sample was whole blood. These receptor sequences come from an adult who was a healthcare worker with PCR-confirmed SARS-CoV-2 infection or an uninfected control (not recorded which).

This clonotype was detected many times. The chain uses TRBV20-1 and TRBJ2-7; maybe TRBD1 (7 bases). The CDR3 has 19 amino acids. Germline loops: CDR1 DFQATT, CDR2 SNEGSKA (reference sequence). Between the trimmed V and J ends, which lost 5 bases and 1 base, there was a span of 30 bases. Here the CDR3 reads CSALDREKLRRGISYEQYF. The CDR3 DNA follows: TGCAGTGCTTTAGACAGGGAGAAATTGAGGCGCGGGATATCCTACGAGCAGTACTTC.

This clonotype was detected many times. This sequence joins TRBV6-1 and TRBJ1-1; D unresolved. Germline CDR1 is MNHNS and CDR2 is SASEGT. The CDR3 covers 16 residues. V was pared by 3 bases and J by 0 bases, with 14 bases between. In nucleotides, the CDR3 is TGTGCCAGCAGTGATGTTCGGGTCAGCATGAACACTGAAGCTTTCTTT. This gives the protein CASSDVRVSMNTEAFF.

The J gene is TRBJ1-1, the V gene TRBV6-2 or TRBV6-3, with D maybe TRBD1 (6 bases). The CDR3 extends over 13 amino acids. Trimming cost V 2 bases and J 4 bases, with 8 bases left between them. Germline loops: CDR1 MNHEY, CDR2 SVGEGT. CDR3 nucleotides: TGTGCCAGCAGTTACAGCAGGGGCACTGAAGCTTTCTTT. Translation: CASSYSRGTEAFF.

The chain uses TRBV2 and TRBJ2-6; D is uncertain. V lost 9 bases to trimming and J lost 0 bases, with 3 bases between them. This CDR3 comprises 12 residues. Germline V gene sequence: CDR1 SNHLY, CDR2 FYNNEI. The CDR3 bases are TGTGCCAGTCGCTCTGGGGCCAACGTCCTGACTTTC. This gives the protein CASRSGANVLTF.

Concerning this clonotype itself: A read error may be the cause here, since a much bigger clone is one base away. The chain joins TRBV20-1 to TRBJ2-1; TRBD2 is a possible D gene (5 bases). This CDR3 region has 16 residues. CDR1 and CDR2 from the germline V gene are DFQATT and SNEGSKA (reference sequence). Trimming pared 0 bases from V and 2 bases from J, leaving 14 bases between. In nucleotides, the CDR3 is TGCAGTGCTAGAGAACAGAGACTAACGGCCTACAATGAGCAGTTCTTC. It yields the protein CSAREQRLTAYNEQFF.

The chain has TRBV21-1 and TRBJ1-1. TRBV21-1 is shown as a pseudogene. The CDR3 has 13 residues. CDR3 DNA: TGTGCCAGCTCGTTAACCGAGGACACTGAAGCTTTCTTT. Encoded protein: CASSLTEDTEAFF.

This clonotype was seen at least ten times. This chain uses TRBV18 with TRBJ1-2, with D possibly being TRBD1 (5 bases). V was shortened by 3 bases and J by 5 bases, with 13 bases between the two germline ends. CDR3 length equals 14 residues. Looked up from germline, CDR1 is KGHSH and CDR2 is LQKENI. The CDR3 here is CASSPVGQGYGYTF. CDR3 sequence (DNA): TGTGCCAGCTCACCGGTGGGGCAGGGATATGGCTACACCTTC. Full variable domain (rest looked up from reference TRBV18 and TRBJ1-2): NAGVMQNPRHLVRRRGQEARLRCSPMKGHSHVYWYRQLPEEGLKFMVYLQKENIIDESGMPKERFSAEFPKEGPSILRIQQVVRGDSAAYFCASSPVGQGYGYTFGSGTRLTVV.

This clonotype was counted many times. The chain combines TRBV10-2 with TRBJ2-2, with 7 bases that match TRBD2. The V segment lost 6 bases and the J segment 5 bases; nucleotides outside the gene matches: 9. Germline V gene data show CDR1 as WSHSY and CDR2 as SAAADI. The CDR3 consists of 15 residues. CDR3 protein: CASRGSGERTGELFF. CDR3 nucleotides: TGCGCCAGCAGAGGCAGCGGGGAGCGGACCGGGGAGCTGTTTTTT.

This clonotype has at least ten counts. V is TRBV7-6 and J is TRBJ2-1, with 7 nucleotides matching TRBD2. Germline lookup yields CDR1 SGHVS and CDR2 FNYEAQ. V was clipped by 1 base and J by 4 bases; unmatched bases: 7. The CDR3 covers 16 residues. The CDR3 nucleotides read TGTGCCAGCAGCTTAGATGGGCTAGCGGCGTACAATGAGCAGTTCTTC. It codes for CASSLDGLAAYNEQFF.

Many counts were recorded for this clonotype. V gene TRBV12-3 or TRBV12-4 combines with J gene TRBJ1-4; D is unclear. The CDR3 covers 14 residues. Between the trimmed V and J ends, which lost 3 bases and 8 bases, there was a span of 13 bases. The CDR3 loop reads CASSFFGKGEKLFF. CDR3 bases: TGTGCCAGCAGTTTCTTTGGGAAGGGAGAAAAACTGTTTTTT.

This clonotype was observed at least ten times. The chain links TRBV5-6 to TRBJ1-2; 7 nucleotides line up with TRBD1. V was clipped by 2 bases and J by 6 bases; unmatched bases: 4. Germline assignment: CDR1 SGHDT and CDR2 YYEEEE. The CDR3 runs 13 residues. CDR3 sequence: CASSLGGADGYTF. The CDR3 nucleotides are TGTGCCAGCAGCTTAGGGGGCGCGGATGGCTACACCTTC.

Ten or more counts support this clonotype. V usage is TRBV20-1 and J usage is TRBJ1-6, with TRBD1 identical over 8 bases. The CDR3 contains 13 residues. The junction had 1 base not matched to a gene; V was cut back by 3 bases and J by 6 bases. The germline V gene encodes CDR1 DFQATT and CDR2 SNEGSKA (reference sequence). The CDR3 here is CSARGQANSPLHF. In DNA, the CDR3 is TGCAGTGCTAGGGGACAGGCTAATTCACCCCTCCACTTT.

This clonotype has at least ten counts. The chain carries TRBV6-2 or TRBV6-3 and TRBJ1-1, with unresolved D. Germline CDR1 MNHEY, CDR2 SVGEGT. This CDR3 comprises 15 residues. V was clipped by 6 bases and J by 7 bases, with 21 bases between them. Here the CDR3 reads CASRPDHGRRGEAFF. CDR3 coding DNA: TGTGCCAGCAGACCCGACCATGGCCGTCGTGGTGAAGCTTTCTTT.

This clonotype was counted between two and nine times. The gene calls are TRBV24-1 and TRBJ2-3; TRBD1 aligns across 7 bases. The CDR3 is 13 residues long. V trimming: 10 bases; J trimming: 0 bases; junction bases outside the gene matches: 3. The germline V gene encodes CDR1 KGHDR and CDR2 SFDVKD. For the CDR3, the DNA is TGTGCCACAGGGGGCGAGAGCACAGATACGCAGTATTTT. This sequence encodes CATGGESTDTQYF.

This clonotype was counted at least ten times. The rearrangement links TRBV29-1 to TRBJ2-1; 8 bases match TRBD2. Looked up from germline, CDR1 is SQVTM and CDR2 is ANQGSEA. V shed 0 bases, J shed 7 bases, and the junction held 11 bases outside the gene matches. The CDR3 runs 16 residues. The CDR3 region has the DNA TGCAGCGTTGAAGATACCAGAGCGGGGGTGCGGAATGAGCAGTTCTTC. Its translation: CSVEDTRAGVRNEQFF.

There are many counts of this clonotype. CDR3 sequence: CASSVASTDTQYF. The CDR3, as DNA: TGTGCCAGTAGTGTAGCTAGCACAGATACGCAGTATTTT. This chain uses TRBV19 with TRBJ2-3; D call uncertain. Trimming took 5 bases from V and 0 from J, leaving 6 bases between them. CDR3 length: 13 residues. In germline, CDR1 is LNHDA, CDR2 SQIVND (reference sequence).

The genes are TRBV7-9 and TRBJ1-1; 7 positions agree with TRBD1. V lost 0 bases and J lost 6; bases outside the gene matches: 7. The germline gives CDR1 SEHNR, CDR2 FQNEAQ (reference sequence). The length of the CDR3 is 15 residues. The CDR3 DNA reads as TGTGCCAGCAGCTTAGCAGGGGGCACATTCGCTGAAGCTTTCTTT. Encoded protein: CASSLAGGTFAEAFF.

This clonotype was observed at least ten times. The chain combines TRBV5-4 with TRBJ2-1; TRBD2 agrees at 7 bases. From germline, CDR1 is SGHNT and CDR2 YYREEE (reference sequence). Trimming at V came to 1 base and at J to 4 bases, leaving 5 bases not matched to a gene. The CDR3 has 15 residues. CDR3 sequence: CASSLRLAEYNEQFF. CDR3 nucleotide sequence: TGTGCCAGCAGCTTGCGGCTAGCGGAATACAATGAGCAGTTCTTC.

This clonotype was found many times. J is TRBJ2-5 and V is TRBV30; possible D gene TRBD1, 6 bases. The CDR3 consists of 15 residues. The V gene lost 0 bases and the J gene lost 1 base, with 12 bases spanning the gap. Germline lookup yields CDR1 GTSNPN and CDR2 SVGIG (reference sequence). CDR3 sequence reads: CAWSVGQGTQETQYF. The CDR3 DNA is TGTGCCTGGAGTGTTGGTCAGGGGACCCAAGAGACCCAGTACTTC.

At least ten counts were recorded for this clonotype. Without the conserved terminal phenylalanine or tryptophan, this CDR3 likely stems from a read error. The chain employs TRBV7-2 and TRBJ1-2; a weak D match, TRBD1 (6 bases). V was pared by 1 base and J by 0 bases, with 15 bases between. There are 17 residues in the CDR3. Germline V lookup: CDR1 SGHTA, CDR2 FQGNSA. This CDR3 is CASSLGAWGRTNYGYTS. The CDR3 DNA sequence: TGTGCCAGCAGCTTAGGGGCATGGGGGCGGACTAACTATGGCTACACCTCC.